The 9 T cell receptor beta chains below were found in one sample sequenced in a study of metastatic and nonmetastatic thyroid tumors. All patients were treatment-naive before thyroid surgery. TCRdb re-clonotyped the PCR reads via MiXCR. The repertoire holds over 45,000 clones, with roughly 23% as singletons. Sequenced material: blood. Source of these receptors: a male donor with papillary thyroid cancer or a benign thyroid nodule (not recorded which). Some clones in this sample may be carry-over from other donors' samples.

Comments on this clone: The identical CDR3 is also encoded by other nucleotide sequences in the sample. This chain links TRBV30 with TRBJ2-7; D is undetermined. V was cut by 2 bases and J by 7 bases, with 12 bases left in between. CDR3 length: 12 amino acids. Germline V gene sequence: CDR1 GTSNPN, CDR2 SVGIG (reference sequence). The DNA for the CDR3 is TGTGCCTGGAGTCCTCAAGGTAGAGAGCAGTACTTC. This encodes CAWSPQGREQYF.

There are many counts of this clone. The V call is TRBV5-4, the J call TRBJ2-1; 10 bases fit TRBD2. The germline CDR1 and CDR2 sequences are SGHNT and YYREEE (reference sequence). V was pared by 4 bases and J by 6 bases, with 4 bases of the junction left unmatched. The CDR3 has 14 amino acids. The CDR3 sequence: CASSGRLAGNEQFF. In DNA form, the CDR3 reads TGTGCCAGCAGCGGCCGACTAGCGGGCAATGAGCAGTTCTTC.

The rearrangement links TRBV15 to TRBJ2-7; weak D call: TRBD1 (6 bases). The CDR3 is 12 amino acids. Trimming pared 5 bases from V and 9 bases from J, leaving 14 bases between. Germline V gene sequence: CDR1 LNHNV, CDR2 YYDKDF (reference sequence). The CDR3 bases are TGTGCCACCAGCCCTGACAGGTTCGGGCAGTACTTC. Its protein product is CATSPDRFGQYF.

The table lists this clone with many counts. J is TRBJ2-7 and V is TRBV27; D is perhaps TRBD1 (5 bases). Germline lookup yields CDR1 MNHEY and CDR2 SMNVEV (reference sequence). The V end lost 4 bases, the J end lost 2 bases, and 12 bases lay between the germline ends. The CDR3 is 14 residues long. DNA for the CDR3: TGTGCCAGCAGTTCAGGACAAAGGGCCTACGAGCAGTACTTC. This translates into CASSSGQRAYEQYF.

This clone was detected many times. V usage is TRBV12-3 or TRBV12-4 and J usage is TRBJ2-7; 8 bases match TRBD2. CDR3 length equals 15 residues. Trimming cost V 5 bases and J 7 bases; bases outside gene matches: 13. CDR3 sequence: CASSHTSGGTPEQYF. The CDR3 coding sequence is TGTGCCAGCAGTCATACTAGCGGAGGAACCCCTGAGCAGTACTTC.

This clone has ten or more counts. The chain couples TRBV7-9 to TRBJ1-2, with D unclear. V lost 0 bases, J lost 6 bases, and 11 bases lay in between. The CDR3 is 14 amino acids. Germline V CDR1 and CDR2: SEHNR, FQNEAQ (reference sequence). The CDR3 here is CASSLALRSDGYTF. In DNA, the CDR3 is TGTGCCAGCAGCTTAGCGTTGAGGTCTGATGGCTACACCTTC. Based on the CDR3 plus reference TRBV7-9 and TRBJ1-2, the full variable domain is DTGVSQNPRHKITKRGQNVTFRCDPISEHNRLYWYRQTLGQGPEFLTYFQNEAQLEKSRLLSDRFSAERPKGSFSTLEIQRTEQGDSAMYLCASSLALRSDGYTFGSGTRLTVV.

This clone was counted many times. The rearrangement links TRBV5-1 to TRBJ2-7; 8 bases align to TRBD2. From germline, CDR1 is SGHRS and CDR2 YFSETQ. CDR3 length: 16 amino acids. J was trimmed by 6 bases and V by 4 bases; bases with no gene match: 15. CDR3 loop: CASSRGTSGSFSEQYF. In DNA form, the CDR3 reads TGCGCCAGCAGCCGAGGGACTAGTGGGAGTTTCTCCGAGCAGTACTTC.

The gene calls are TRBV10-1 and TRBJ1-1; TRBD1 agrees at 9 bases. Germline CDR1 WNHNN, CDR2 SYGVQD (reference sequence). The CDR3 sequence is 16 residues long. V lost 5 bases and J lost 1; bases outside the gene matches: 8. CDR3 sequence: CASSPGQGMGNTEAFF. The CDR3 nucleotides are TGCGCCAGCAGTCCGGGACAGGGTATGGGGAACACTGAAGCTTTCTTT.

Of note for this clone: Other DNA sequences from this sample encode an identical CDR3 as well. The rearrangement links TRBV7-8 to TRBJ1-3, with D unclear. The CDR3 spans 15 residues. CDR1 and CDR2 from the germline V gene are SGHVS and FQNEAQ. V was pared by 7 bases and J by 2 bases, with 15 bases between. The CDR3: CASTPQGGPGNTIYF. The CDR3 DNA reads TGTGCCAGCACCCCCCAAGGTGGTCCTGGAAACACCATATATTTT.